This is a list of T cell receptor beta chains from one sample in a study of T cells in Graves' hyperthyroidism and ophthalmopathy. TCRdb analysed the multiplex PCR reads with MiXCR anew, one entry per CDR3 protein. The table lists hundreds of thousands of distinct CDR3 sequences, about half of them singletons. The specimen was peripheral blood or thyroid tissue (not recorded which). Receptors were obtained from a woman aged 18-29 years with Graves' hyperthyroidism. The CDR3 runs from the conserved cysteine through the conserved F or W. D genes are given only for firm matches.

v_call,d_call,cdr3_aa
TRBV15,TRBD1,CATSTGQEKLFF
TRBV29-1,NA,CSAGTAPGAGYF
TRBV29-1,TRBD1,CSGGAGGPPGGYTF
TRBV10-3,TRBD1,CAISGGVATGDYGYTF
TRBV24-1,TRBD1,CATSDQDRGNQPQHF
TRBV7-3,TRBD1,CASSRKGQGPNYGYTF
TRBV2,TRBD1,CASSFGQGSGYTF
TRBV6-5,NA,CASSYTRKESGFF
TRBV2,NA,CASSEIGGYTF
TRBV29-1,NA,CSGRTVNYGYTF
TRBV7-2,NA,CASSYTTRGAFF
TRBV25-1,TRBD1,CASSEYKGQVLRETQYF
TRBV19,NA,CASNTLDRLNSPLHF
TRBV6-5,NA,CASSYAGPGANVLTF
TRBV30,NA,CAWSVPGRGQPQHF
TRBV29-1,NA,CSVGLGGYTF
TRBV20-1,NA,CSAPRGTEAFF
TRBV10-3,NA,CAISESIRRLEAFF
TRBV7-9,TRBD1,CASRPGTGLATNEKLFF
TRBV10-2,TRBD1,CASSAVQGASTPRGYTF
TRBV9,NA,CASSVDLHAEAFF
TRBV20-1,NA,CSGRGTTFYEQYF
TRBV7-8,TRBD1,CASSKRDSNTEAFF
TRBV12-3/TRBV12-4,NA,CASSSSPTGLTEAFF
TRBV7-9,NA,CASSQVGLAYEQYF
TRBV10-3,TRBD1,CAIKGQGTFQETQYF
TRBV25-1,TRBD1,CASSASDRGSEAFF
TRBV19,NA,CASSPWGADTGELFF
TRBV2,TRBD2,CASSFKAGVSYEQYF
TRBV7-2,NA,CASSSGTISGNTIYF
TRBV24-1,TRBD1,CATRYGTGDTEAFF
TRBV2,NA,CASSEGRNYGYTF
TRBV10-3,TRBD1,CASSHIAGQRPIPGYTF
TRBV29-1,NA,CSVVSVLHVGSYGYTF
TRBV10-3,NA,CARDRRQVYGYTF
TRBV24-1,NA,CATSFGGNSPLHF
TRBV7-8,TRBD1,CASSEEDRGRMNTEAFF
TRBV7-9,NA,CASSSSQSSGNTIYF
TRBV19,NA,CASSTNTPNPREYF
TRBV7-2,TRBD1,CASSLGQGISGNTIYF
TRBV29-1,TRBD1,CSVARVGQEGCEAFF
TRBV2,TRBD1,CASRGQGSGNTIYF
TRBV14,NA,CASSQIRNTEAFF
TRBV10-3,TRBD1,CAISPTSTGGEQYF
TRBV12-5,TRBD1,CASGTGGETQYF